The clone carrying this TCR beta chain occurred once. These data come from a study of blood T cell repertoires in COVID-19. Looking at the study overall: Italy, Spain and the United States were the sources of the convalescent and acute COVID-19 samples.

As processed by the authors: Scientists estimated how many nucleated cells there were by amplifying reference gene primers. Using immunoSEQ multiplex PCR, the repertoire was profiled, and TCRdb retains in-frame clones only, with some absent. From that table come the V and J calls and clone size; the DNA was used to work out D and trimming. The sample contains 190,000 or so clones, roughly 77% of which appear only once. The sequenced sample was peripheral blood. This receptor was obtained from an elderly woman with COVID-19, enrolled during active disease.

CDR3 DNA sequence: TGCGCCAGCAGCGAAAACCCAGGGGAATCAGAAGCTTTCTTT. This translates into CASSENPGESEAFF. The chain recombines TRBV5-1 with TRBJ1-1; tentatively, D is TRBD1 (6 bases). The CDR3 is 14 amino acids. Germline values: CDR1 SGHRS, CDR2 YFSETQ. V lost 4 bases and J 8 bases, leaving 18 bases between the germline ends.